The entry that follows covers one T cell receptor (beta chain) sequence. Its antigen is still unknown. After CD4 positive bead selection, the CD4-negative fraction gave CD8 T cells. This CDR3 comprises 11 residues. The germline V and J ends were trimmed by 5 bases and 6 bases, with 8 bases remaining between them. The beta constant-region primer was an equimolar mix of two oligonucleotides covering TRBC1 and TRBC2. Ligated cDNA was amplified by four rounds of PCR with nested alpha and beta constant-region primers and SP2. TCRdb re-called the UMI-ligation and nested PCR reads with MiXCR, one entry per CDR3 protein. The sample shows 120,000 to 150,000 distinct CDR3 sequences, roughly a fifth of them seen only once. This specimen belongs to a study of naive and memory T cell subsets. The study, taken as a whole, reports: In CD4 and CD8 cells, diversity dropped from naive through EMRA. Over 85% of naive TCR sequences appeared only once, unlike memory subsets. Findings for naive and memory subsets could not be checked against ground truth. Possibly reflecting memory cells re-expressing CD45RA, a few larger clonotypes occurred in naive repertoires, especially CD8.

The chain combines TRBV12-3 or TRBV12-4 with TRBJ2-7; D remains ambiguous. The sequence was collected from a human donor in good health. The sequencing sample was made of naive CD8+ T cells from blood. The CDR3 nucleotides read TGTGCCAGCAGTATTAGAAGCGAGCAGTACTTC. Protein sequence: CASSIRSEQYF.